The 12 T cell receptor beta chains reported below all come from one sample, sequenced in a study of blood T cells in healthy people across ages. For the second PCR, which ran for about 7 to 11 cycles, a sample-barcoded 5' primer and a J-beta primer mix were used. TCRdb processed the 5' RACE reads anew with MiXCR; each CDR3 protein has one entry. The sample holds about 680,000 distinct CDR3 sequences, over 45% seen once. The material sequenced was blood. All receptors derive from a woman in her fifties or sixties in good health.

The V call is TRBV7-8, the J call TRBJ2-3; a weak D match, TRBD2 (6 bases). Germline lookup yields CDR1 SGHVS and CDR2 FQNEAQ. V gave up 5 bases and J gave up 1 base, with 13 bases separating them. The CDR3 extends over 15 amino acids. CDR3 sequence (DNA): TGTGCCAGCAGCCGGAGGGCTAGCGGCACAGATACGCAGTATTTT. This encodes CASSRRASGTDTQYF.

This clonotype was seen a handful of times. The chain couples TRBV7-2 to TRBJ2-3; D is perhaps TRBD1 (5 bases). Deletions cut 1 base from V and 6 bases from J, with 17 bases between. Germline CDR1 reads SGHTA; CDR2 reads FQGNSA. The CDR3 has 16 amino acids. The CDR3, as DNA: TGTGCCAGCAGCTTAGTTTGGGGCGCCCTCGACGATACGCAGTATTTT. Translated: CASSLVWGALDDTQYF.

J is TRBJ1-3 and V is TRBV7-9, with 7 bases lining up with TRBD1. V lost 1 base to trimming and J lost 0 bases; unmatched junction nucleotides: 12. The CDR3 is 19 amino acids. Germline values: CDR1 SEHNR, CDR2 FQNEAQ (reference sequence). CDR3 loop: CASSLGTPDRWSSGNTIYF. The CDR3 DNA reads TGTGCCAGCAGCTTAGGAACCCCGGACAGGTGGAGCTCTGGAAACACCATATATTTT.

This clonotype came up once. The CDR3 spells CASYGTKTRTDTQYF. CDR3 nucleotide sequence: TGTGCCAGCTACGGCACCAAGACCCGCACAGATACGCAGTATTTT. V is TRBV18 and J is TRBJ2-3; unclear D gene. Per germline, CDR1 KGHSH and CDR2 LQKENI. V lost 7 bases, J lost 1 base, and 15 bases lay in between. This CDR3 spans 15 amino acids. The full variable domain, completed using reference TRBV18 and TRBJ2-3, is NAGVMQNPRHLVRRRGQEARLRCSPMKGHSHVYWYRQLPEEGLKFMVYLQKENIIDESGMPKERFSAEFPKEGPSILRIQQVVRGDSAAYFCASYGTKTRTDTQYFGPGTRLTVL.

There are many counts of this clonotype. The genes are TRBV29-1 and TRBJ2-3, with a tentative D call TRBD2 (5 bases). Germline CDR1 and CDR2: SQVTM and ANQGSEA. The CDR3 has 14 amino acids. V lost 6 bases and J lost 0, with 13 bases in between. CDR3 region: CSVALGGSTDTQYF. CDR3 sequence (DNA): TGCAGCGTAGCCCTGGGCGGGAGCACAGATACGCAGTATTTT.

The chain combines TRBV6-2 or TRBV6-3 with TRBJ1-2, with 7 nucleotides matching TRBD1. The germline CDR1 and CDR2 sequences are MNHEY and SVGEGT. The CDR3 contains 15 residues. V gave up 6 bases and J gave up 4 bases; unmatched junction bases: 11. As DNA, the CDR3 is TGTGCCAGCAGAACCGCCGGGACAGCCTCCTATGGCTACACCTTC. This encodes CASRTAGTASYGYTF.

The chain employs TRBV7-9 and TRBJ1-5; TRBD1 agrees at 7 bases. The CDR3 sequence is 13 residues long. Germline values: CDR1 SEHNR, CDR2 FQNEAQ (reference sequence). Unmatched junction bases numbered 3, after V lost 6 bases and J lost 4 bases. DNA of the CDR3: TGTGCCAGCAGGGGACAGCCGAATCAGCCCCAGCATTTT. It specifies CASRGQPNQPQHF. Full variable domain (rest looked up from reference TRBV7-9 and TRBJ1-5): DTGVSQNPRHKITKRGQNVTFRCDPISEHNRLYWYRQTLGQGPEFLTYFQNEAQLEKSRLLSDRFSAERPKGSFSTLEIQRTEQGDSAMYLCASRGQPNQPQHFGDGTRLSIL.

The chain carries TRBV6-2 or TRBV6-3 and TRBJ2-5, with TRBD1 identical over 9 bases. Germline V gives CDR1 MNHEY, CDR2 SVGEGT. V was clipped by 8 bases and J by 11 bases; unmatched bases: 15. The CDR3 contains 14 residues. CDR3 nucleotide sequence: TGTGCCAGCGTTCGGGACAGGGATAAGAATGAGCAGTACTTC. The encoded protein is CASVRDRDKNEQYF.

V gene TRBV7-9 combines with J gene TRBJ2-7, with 8 bases identical to TRBD2. This CDR3 spans 15 amino acids. V lost 0 bases, J lost 7 bases, and 8 bases stayed unmatched. The germline CDR1 and CDR2 sequences are SEHNR and FQNEAQ (reference sequence). This CDR3 reads CASSLARGDGDEQYF. Written as DNA, the CDR3 is TGTGCCAGCAGCTTAGCGCGGGGGGACGGGGATGAGCAGTACTTC.

This clonotype was counted only a few times. V is TRBV29-1 and J is TRBJ2-7; 9 bases are a match to TRBD2. There are 16 residues in the CDR3. With V trimmed by 4 bases and J by 0 bases, 10 bases remained unmatched. Germline values: CDR1 SQVTM, CDR2 ANQGSEA. The CDR3 reads CSVVGIAGVSSYEQYF. CDR3 nucleotides: TGCAGCGTTGTCGGAATAGCGGGAGTCAGCTCCTACGAGCAGTACTTC.

The V call is TRBV29-1, the J call TRBJ2-1, with D unresolved. From germline, CDR1 is SQVTM and CDR2 ANQGSEA. V was trimmed by 1 base and J by 9 bases, leaving 4 bases between them. The CDR3 runs 10 residues. The CDR3 here is CSVEAVEQFF. The CDR3 nucleotides read TGCAGCGTTGAAGCGGTTGAGCAGTTCTTC.

The rearrangement uses TRBV7-2 and TRBJ2-7; TRBD1 or TRBD2 may be the D gene (5 bases each). TRBJ2-4 explains the end of the DNA better; the J call may be wrong. The CDR3 has 14 residues. Germline V lookup: CDR1 SGHTA, CDR2 FQGNSA. Written as DNA, the CDR3 is TGTGCCAGCAGCTTACGCGCAGGGACGGACATTCAGTACTTC. Amino acid sequence: CASSLRAGTDIQYF.